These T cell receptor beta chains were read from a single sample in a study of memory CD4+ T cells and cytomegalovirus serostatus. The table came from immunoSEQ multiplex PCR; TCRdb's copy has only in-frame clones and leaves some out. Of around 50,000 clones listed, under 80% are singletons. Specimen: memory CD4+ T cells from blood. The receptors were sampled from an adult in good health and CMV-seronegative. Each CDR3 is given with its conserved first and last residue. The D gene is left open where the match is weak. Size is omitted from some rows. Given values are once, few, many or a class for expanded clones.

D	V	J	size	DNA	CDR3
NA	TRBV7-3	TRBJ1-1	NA	TGTGCCAGCGCATTAGGGGTCTCCAGACACACTGAAGCTTTCTTT	CASALGVSRHTEAFF
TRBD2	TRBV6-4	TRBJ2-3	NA	TGTGCCAGCAGTTCACTAGCGGGAAGTACGCAGTATTTT	CASSSLAGSTQYF
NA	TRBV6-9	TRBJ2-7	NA	TGTGCCAGACTACCTACCCTCTACGAGCAGTACTTC	CARLPTLYEQYF
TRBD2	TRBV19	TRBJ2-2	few	TGTGCCAGTAGCCGACTAGCGGGTAACACCGGGGAGCTGTTTTTT	CASSRLAGNTGELFF
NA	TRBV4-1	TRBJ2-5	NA	TGCGCCAGCAGCCAAAACATCAATACAGGGTATGGTCAAGAGACCCAGTACTTC	CASSQNINTGYGQETQYF
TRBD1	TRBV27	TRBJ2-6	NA	TGTGCCAGCAGTGCGGGACAGGGGATCTACTCTGGGGCCAACGTCCTGACTTTC	CASSAGQGIYSGANVLTF
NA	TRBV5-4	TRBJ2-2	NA	TGTGCCAGCATGAACAGGGCCTCGAACACCGGGGAGCTGTTTTTT	CASMNRASNTGELFF
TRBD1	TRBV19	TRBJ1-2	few	TGTGCCAGTACCCCGGACAGGGGGGGATATGGCTACACCTTC	CASTPDRGGYGYTF
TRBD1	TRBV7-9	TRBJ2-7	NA	TGTGCCAGCAGCTTATCCGGGACAGGGTTCCACGAGCAGTACTTC	CASSLSGTGFHEQYF
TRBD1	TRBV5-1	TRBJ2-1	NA	TGCGCCAGCAGCCAGCAGGGGGCCAATGAGCAGTTCTTC	CASSQQGANEQFF
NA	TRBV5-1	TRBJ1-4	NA	TGCGCCAGCAGCTTGGCCGGAGACCGGGGTGAAAAACTGTTTTTT	CASSLAGDRGEKLFF
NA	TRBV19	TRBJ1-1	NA	TGTGCCAGTAGTTTACCACAGAACACTGAAGCTTTCTTT	CASSLPQNTEAFF
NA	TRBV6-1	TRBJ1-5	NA	TGTGCCAGCAGTGAAGCTGGGGCCAGGGCCTTGGGCAATCAGCCCCAGCATTTT	CASSEAGARALGNQPQHF
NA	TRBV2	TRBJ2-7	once	TGTGCCAGCAGTCAGAACCCTACTAAACCCTACGAGCAGTACTTC	CASSQNPTKPYEQYF
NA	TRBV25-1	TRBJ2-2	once	TGTGCCAGCAGTAACGACGGTGCGCGGTGGCTCGGGGAGCTGTTTTTT	CASSNDGARWLGELFF
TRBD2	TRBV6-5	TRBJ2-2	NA	TGTGCCAGCAGACCGGGGACTAGCGGTACCGGGGAGCTGTTTTTT	CASRPGTSGTGELFF
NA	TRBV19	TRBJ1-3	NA	TGTGCCAGTACCCCCCTCGCCGACAGAGGGGGAAACACCATATATTTT	CASTPLADRGGNTIYF
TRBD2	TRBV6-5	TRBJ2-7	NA	TGTGCCAGCAGGTCAATAGCGGGCCCCTACGAGCAGTACTTC	CASRSIAGPYEQYF
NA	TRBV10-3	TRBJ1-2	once	TGTGCCACCGGCGGGGACTACGACTATGGCTACACCTTC	CATGGDYDYGYTF
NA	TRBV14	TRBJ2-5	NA	TGTGCCAGCAGCTCGGGCCTTAATTATTGGGAAGAGACCCAGTACTTC	CASSSGLNYWEETQYF
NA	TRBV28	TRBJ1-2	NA	TGTGCCAGCAGTGTCAGGGTTGAAGTGAATGGCTACACCTTC	CASSVRVEVNGYTF
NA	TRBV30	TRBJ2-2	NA	TGTGCCTGGAGACAGCCGAACACCGGGAAGCTGTTTTTT	CAWRQPNTGKLFF
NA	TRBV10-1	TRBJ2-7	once	TGCGCCAGCAGTAGGGGAGGTTACGAGCAGTACTTC	CASSRGGYEQYF
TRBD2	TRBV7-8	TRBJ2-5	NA	TGTGCCAGCAGCTTAGACCGGCTAGCGGGCCAAGAGACCCAGTACTTC	CASSLDRLAGQETQYF
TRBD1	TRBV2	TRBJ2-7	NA	TGTGCCAGCAGTCCGGGACAGGGGGTCTACGAGCAGTACTTC	CASSPGQGVYEQYF
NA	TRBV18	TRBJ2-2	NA	TGTGCCAGCTCACCGGTGGTGAACACCGGGGAGCTGTTTTTT	CASSPVVNTGELFF
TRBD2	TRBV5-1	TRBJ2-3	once	TGCGCCAGCAGCTCGGGACTACCCCCAGCAGATACGCAGTATTTT	CASSSGLPPADTQYF
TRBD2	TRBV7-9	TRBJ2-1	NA	TGTGCCAGCAGCCTATGGACTAGCGGATATCGCTCCTACAATGAGCAGTTCTTC	CASSLWTSGYRSYNEQFF
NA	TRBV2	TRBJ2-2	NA	TGTGCCAGCAGTGTAGGGGAGAACACCGGGGAGCTGTTTTTT	CASSVGENTGELFF
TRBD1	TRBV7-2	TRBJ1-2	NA	TGTGCCAGCAGGGAACGGACAGGGGGCGCGGATGGCTACACCTTC	CASRERTGGADGYTF
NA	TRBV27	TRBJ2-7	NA	TGTGCCAGCAGGTCGGGAGCGCAACCCTACGAGCAGTACTTC	CASRSGAQPYEQYF
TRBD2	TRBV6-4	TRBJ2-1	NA	TGTGCCAGCAGCGAACCTCCCGGGACTAGCGACTACAATGAGCAGTTCTTC	CASSEPPGTSDYNEQFF
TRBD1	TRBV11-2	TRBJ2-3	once	TGTGCCAGCAGCTTAGATGGGACAGGGGGCACAGATACGCAGTATTTT	CASSLDGTGGTDTQYF
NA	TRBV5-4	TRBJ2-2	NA	TGTGCCAGCAGCCCCAGTGGCACTTTCGGGGAGCTGTTTTTT	CASSPSGTFGELFF
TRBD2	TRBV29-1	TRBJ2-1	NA	TGCAGCGTTCAGTGGTTGAGTTCAGCGGGAGATGGGAATGAGCAGTTCTTC	CSVQWLSSAGDGNEQFF
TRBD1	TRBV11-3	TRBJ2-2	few	TGTGCCAGCAGCTTAACCTGGGGACAGGGAGGTACCGGGGAGCTGTTTTTT	CASSLTWGQGGTGELFF
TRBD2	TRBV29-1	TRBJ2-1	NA	TGCAGCGTTAGCGCGGGAGAAAGCGAGCAGTTCTTC	CSVSAGESEQFF
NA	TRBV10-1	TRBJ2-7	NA	TGCGCCAGCAGTAAGAGCGTTCTCCTAGGCGAGCAGTACTTC	CASSKSVLLGEQYF
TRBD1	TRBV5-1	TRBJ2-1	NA	TGCGCCAGCAGCAGTACGACAGGGGCCTACAATGAGCAGTTCTTC	CASSSTTGAYNEQFF
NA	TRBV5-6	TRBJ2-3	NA	TGTGCCAGCAGCTTGGACCCGATTGGGACAGATACGCAGTATTTT	CASSLDPIGTDTQYF
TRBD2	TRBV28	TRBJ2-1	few	TGTGCCAGCAGCCCACAGACTAGCGGGGGAGTCTCCTACAATGAGCAGTTCTTC	CASSPQTSGGVSYNEQFF